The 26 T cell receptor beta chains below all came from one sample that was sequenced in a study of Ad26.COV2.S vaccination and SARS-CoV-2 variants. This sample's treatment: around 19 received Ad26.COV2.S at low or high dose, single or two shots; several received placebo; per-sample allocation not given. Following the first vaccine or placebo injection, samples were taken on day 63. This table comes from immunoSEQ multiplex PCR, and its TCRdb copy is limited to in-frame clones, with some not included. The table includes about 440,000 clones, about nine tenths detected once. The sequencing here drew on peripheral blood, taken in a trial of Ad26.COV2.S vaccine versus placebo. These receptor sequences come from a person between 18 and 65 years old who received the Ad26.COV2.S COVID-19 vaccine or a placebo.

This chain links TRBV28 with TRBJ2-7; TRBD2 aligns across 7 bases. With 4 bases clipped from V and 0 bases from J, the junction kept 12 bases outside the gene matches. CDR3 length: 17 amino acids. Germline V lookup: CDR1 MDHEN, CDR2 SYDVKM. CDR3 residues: CASSSLRGGEGSYEQYF. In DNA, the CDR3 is TGTGCCAGCAGTTCCCTCCGTGGGGGGGAGGGCTCCTACGAGCAGTACTTC.

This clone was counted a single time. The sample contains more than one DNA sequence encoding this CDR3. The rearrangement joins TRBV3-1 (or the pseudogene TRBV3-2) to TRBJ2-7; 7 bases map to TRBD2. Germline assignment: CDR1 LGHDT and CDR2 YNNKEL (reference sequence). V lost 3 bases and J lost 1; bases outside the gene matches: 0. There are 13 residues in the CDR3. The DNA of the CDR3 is TGTGCCAGCAGCCAGCGGGGGTCCTACGAGCAGTACTTC. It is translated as CASSQRGSYEQYF.

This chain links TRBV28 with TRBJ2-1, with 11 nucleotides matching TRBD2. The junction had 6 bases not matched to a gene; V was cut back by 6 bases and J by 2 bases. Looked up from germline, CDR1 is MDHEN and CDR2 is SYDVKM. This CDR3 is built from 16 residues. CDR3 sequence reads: CASRPVAGGPYNEQFF. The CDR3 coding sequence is TGTGCCAGCAGACCTGTAGCGGGAGGGCCCTACAATGAGCAGTTCTTC.

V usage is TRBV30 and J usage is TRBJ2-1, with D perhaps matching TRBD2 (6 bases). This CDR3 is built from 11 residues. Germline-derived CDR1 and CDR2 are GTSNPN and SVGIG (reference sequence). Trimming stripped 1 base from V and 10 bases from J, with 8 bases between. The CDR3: CAWSAGLEQFF. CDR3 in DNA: TGTGCCTGGAGTGCGGGACTCGAGCAGTTCTTC.

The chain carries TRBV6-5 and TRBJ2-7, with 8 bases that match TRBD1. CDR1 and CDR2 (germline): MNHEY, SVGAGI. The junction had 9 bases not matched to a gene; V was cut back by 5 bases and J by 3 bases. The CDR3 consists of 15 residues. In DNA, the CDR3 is TGTGCCAGCAGTCCCCGGACAGGGTACGGCTACGAGCAGTACTTC. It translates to CASSPRTGYGYEQYF.

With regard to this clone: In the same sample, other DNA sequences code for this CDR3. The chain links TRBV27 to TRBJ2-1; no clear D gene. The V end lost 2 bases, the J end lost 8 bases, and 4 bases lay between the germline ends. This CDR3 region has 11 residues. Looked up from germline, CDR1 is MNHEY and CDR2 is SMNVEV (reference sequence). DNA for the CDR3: TGTGCCAGCAGTTTAGGGTATGAGCAGTTCTTC. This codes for CASSLGYEQFF.

The CDR3 nucleotides read TGTGCCAGCAGCTTCGCCCGTCCTAGTGAGCAGTTCTTC. Translated: CASSFARPSEQFF. The V call is TRBV28, the J call TRBJ2-1; D gene uncertain. Germline lookup yields CDR1 MDHEN and CDR2 SYDVKM. The V gene lost 6 bases and the J gene lost 9 bases, with 15 bases spanning the gap. The CDR3 totals 13 residues. Complete variable domain (other parts from reference TRBV28 and TRBJ2-1): DVKVTQSSRYLVKRTGEKVFLECVQDMDHENMFWYRQDPGLGLRLIYFSYDVKMKEKGDIPEGYSVSREKKERFSLILESASTNQTSMYLCASSFARPSEQFFGPGTRLTVL.

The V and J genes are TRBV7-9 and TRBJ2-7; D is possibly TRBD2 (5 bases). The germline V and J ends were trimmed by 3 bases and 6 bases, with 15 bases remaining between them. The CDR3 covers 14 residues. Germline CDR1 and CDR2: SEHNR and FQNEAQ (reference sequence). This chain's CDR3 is CASSFTWETAEQYF. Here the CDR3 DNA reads TGTGCCAGCAGCTTTACTTGGGAGACGGCCGAGCAGTACTTC.

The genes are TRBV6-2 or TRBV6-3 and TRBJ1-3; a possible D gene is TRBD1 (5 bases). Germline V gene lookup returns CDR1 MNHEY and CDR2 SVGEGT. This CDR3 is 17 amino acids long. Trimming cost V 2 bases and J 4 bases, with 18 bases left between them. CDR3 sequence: CASSYTRGDVGGNTIYF. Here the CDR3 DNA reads TGTGCCAGCAGTTACACTCGGGGGGATGTGGGAGGAAACACCATATATTTT.

CDR3 DNA: TGTGCCAGCAGCTTAGAGAGTCACAATGAGCAGTTCTTC. Protein: CASSLESHNEQFF. The chain recombines TRBV7-3 with TRBJ2-1; D is undetermined. V shed 2 bases and J shed 5 bases, with 7 bases lying between them. Germline V gene sequence: CDR1 SGHTA, CDR2 FQGTGA. The CDR3 runs 13 residues.

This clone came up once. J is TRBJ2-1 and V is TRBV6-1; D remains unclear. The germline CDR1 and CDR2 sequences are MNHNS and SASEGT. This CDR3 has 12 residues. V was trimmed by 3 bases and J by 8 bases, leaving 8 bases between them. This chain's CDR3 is CASSETLDEQFF. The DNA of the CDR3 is TGTGCCAGCAGTGAGACTTTGGATGAGCAGTTCTTC.

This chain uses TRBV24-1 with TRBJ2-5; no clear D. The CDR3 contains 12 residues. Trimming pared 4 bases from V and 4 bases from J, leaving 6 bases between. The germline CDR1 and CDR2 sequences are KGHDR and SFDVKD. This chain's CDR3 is CATSEDRETQYF. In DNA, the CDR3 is TGTGCCACCAGTGAAGACCGAGAGACCCAGTACTTC.

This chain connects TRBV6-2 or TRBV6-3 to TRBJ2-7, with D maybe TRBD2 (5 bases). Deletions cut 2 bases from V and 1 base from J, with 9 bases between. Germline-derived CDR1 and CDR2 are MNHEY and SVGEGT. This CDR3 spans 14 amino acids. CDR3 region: CASSYPGGSYEQYF. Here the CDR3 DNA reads TGTGCCAGCAGTTACCCAGGCGGGTCCTACGAGCAGTACTTC.

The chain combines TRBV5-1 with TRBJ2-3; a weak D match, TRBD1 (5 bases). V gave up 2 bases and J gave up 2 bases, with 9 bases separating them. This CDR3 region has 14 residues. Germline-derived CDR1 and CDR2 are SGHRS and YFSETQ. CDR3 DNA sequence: TGCGCCAGCAGCTTAGAACAGGTCACAGATACGCAGTATTTT. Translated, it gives CASSLEQVTDTQYF.

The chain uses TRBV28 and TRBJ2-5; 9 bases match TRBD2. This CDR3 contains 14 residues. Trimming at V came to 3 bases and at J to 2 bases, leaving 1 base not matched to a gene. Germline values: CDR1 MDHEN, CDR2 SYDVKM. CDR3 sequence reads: CASSLTSGQETQYF. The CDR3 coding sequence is TGTGCCAGCAGTTTGACTAGCGGTCAAGAGACCCAGTACTTC.

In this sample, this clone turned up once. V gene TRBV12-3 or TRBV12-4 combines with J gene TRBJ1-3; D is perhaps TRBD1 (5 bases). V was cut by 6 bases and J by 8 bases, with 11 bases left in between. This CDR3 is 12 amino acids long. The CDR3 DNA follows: TGTGCCAGCAGACACAGGTTCGACACCATATATTTT. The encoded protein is CASRHRFDTIYF.

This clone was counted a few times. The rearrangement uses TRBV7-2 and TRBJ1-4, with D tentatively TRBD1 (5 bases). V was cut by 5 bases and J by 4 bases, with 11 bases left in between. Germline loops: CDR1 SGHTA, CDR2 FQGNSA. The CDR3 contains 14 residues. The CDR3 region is CASSQGLLNEKLFF. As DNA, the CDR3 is TGTGCCAGCAGCCAGGGACTGCTTAATGAAAAACTGTTTTTT.

The CDR3 loop reads CASTPGAGERDEQYF. CDR3 DNA: TGTGCCAGCACCCCAGGGGCGGGAGAAAGGGACGAGCAGTACTTC. The V gene is TRBV6-2 or TRBV6-3, the J gene TRBJ2-7; TRBD2 might be the D (7 bases). Between the trimmed V and J ends, which lost 7 bases and 5 bases, there was a span of 21 bases. The CDR3 sequence is 15 residues long. Germline lookup yields CDR1 MNHEY and CDR2 SVGEGT.

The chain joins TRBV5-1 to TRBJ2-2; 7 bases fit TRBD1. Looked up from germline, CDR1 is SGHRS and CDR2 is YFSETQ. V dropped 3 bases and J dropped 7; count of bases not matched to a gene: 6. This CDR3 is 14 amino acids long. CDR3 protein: CASSSNRGGGELFF. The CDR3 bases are TGCGCCAGCAGCTCCAACAGGGGTGGCGGGGAGCTGTTTTTT.

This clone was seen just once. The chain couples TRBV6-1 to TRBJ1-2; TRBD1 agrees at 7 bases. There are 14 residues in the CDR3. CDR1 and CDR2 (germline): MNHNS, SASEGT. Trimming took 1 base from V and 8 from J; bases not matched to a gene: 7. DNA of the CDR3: TGTGCCAGCAGTGAAGTAGCAGGGGGTGAGGGCTACACCTTC. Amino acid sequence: CASSEVAGGEGYTF.

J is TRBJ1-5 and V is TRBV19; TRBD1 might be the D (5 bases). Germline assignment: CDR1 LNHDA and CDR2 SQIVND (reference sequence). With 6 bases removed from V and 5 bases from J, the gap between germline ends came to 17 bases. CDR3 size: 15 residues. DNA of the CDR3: TGTGCCAGTAGCAGGAGACAGTTAGGGGATCAGCCCCAGCATTTT. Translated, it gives CASSRRQLGDQPQHF.

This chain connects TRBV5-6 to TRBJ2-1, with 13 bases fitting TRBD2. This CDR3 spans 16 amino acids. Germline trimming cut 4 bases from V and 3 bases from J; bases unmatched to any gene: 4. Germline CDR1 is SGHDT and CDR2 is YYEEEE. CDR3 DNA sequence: TGTGCCAGCAGCCGGGGACTAGCGGGATTCTACAATGAGCAGTTCTTC. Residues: CASSRGLAGFYNEQFF.

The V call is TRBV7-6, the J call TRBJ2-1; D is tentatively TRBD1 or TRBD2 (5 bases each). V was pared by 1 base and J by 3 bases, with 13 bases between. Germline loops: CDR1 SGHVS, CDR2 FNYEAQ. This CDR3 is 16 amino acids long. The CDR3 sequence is CASSLGGVGLYNEQFF. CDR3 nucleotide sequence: TGTGCCAGCAGCTTAGGAGGGGTGGGCCTCTACAATGAGCAGTTCTTC. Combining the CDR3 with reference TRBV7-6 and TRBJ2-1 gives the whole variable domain GAGVSQSPRYKVTKRGQDVALRCDPISGHVSLYWYRQALGQGPEFLTYFNYEAQQDKSGLPNDRFSAERPEGSISTLTIQRTEQRDSAMYRCASSLGGVGLYNEQFFGPGTRLTVL.

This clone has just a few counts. DNA for the CDR3: TGTGCCAGCAGCTTAGTCCAGGAGAACTACGAGCAGTACTTC. Translation gives CASSLVQENYEQYF. The rearrangement links TRBV11-2 to TRBJ2-7, with no clear D. CDR3 length: 14 amino acids. The germline gives CDR1 SGHAT, CDR2 FQNNGV. V was pared by 1 base and J by 3 bases, with 10 bases between.

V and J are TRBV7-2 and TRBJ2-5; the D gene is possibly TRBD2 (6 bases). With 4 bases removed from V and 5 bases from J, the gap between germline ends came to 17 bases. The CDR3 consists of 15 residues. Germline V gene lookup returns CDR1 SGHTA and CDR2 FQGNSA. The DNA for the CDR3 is TGTGCCAGCAGCTCCTGGAGGGCCAGCGCGGAGACCCAGTACTTC. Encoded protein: CASSSWRASAETQYF.

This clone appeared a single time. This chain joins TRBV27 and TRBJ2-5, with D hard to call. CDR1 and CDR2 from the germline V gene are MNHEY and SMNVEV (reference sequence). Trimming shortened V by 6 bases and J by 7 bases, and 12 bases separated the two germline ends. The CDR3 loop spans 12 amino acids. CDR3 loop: CASRLGDGTQYF. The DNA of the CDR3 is TGTGCCAGCAGACTTGGAGATGGGACCCAGTACTTC.